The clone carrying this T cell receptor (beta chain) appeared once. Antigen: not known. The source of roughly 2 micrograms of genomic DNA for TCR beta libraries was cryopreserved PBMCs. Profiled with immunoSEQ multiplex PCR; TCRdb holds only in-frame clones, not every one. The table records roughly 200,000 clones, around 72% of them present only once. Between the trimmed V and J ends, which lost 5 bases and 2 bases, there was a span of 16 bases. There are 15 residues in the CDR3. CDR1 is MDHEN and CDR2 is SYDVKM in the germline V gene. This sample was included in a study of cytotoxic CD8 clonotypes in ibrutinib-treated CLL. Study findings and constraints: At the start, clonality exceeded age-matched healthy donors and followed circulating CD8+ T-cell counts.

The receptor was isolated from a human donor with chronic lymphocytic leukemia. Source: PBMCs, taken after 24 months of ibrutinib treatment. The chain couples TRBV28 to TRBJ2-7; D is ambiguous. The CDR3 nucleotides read TGTGCCAGCAGTCGCTTTGTCGGGCGAACCTACGAGCAGTACTTC. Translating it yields CASSRFVGRTYEQYF.